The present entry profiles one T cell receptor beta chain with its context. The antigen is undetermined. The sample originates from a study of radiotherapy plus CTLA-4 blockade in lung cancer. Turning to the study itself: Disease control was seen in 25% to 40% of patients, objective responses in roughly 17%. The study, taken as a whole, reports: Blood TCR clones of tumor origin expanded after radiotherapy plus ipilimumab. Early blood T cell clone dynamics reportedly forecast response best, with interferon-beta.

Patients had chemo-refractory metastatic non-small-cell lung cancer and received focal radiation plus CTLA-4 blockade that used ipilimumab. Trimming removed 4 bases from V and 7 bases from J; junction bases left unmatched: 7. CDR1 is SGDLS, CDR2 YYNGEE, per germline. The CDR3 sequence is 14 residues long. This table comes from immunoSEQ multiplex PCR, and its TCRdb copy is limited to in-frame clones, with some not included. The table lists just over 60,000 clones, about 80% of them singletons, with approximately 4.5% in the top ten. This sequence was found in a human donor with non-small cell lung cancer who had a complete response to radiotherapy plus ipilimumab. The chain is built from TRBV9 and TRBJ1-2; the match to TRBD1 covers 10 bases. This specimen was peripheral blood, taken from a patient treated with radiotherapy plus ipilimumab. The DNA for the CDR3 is TGTGCCAGCAGCTTCGACAGGGGGCGCAGTGGCTACACCTTC. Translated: CASSFDRGRSGYTF.